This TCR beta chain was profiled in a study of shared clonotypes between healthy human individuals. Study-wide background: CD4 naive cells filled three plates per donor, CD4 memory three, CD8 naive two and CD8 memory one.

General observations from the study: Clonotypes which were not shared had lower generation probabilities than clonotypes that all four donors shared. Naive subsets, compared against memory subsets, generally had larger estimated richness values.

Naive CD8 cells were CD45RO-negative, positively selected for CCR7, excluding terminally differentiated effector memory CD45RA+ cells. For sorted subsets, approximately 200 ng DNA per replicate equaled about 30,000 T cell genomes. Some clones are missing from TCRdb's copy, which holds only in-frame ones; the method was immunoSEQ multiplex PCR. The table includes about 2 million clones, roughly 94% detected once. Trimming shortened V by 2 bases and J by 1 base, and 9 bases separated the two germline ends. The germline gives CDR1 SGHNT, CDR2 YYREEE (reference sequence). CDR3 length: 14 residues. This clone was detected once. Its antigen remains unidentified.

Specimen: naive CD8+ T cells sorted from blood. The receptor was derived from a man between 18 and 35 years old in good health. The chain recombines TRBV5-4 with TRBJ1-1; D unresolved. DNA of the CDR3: TGTGCCAGCAGCTTATCTTGGGGGAACACTGAAGCTTTCTTT. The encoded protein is CASSLSWGNTEAFF.